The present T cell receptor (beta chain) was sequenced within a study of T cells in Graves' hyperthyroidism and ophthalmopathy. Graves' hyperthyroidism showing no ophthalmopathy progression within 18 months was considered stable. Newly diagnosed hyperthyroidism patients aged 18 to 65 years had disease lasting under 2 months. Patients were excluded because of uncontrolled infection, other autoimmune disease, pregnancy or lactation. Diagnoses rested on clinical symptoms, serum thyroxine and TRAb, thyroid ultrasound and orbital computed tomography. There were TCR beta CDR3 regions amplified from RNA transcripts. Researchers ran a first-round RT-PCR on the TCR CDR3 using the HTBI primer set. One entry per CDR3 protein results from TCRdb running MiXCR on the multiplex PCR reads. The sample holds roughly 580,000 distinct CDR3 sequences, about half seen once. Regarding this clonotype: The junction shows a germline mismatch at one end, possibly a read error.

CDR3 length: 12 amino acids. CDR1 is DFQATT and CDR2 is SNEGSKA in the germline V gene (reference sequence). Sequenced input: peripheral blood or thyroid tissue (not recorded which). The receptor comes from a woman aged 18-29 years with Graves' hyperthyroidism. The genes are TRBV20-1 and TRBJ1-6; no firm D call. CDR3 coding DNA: TGCAGTGCCAGAGGCGGAGATTCACCCCTCCACTTT. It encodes CSARGGDSPLHF.